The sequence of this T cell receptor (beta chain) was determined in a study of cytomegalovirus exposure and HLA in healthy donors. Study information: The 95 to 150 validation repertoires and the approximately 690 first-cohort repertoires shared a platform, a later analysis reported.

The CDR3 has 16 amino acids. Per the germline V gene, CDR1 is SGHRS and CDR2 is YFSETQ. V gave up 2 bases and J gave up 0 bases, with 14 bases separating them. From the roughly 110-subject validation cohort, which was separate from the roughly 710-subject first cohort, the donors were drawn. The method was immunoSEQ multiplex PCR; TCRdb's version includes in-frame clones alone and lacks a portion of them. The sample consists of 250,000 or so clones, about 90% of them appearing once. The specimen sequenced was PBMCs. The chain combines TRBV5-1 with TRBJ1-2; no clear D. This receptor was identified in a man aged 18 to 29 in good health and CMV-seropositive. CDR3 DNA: TGCGCCAGCAGCTTAACCGCGGAAAACGCTAACTATGGCTACACCTTC. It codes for CASSLTAENANYGYTF.